The rows below give T cell receptor beta chains drawn from one sample of a study of vaccination and CD4 T cells after COVID-19. Their specific antigens are unknown. MiXCR was run by TCRdb on the PCR reads, yielding one entry per CDR3 protein. The sample holds 9,500 to 13,000 distinct CDR3 sequences, 65% seen once. Here the sequenced sample was CD4+ T cells from blood, cultured in vitro, taken before SARS-CoV-2 vaccination. These receptors all stem from a human donor who had recovered from COVID-19. Each CDR3 is given without its conserved first and last residue. Each record gives: V gene, D gene, CDR3 protein. The D gene is left open where the match is weak.

v_call: TRBV2
d_call: TRBD2
cdr3_aa: ASGGQLAGTETQY

v_call: TRBV19
d_call: TRBD2
cdr3_aa: ASSGLAGAETQY

v_call: TRBV15
d_call: -
cdr3_aa: ATSRKTGWNEQF

v_call: TRBV11-2
d_call: TRBD1
cdr3_aa: ASSPQGAWNSPLH

v_call: TRBV11-2
d_call: -
cdr3_aa: ASSLDGGSNTGELF

v_call: TRBV6-2/TRBV6-3
d_call: TRBD2
cdr3_aa: ASSPGAGGPYFEQF

v_call: TRBV7-9
d_call: TRBD1
cdr3_aa: ASSLGGGRSPLH

v_call: TRBV20-1
d_call: -
cdr3_aa: SASLENLGF

v_call: TRBV20-1
d_call: -
cdr3_aa: SARGRVETQY

v_call: TRBV18
d_call: -
cdr3_aa: ASSPLESNTEAF

v_call: TRBV20-1
d_call: -
cdr3_aa: SAQPQGYSNQPQH

v_call: TRBV30
d_call: TRBD1
cdr3_aa: AVLYRGTETQY

v_call: TRBV15
d_call: TRBD1
cdr3_aa: ATSRPRTGETLEAF

v_call: TRBV20-1
d_call: TRBD2
cdr3_aa: SFQHRSGPYNEQF

v_call: TRBV15
d_call: -
cdr3_aa: ATSTGWGWETQY

v_call: TRBV7-2
d_call: TRBD1
cdr3_aa: ASSLYQGQGYEQY

v_call: TRBV7-9
d_call: -
cdr3_aa: ASSLARGGYT

v_call: TRBV20-1
d_call: TRBD1
cdr3_aa: SAPGTGPYNQPQH

v_call: TRBV20-1
d_call: TRBD2
cdr3_aa: SAFPGGNSYEQY

v_call: TRBV20-1
d_call: TRBD2
cdr3_aa: SASPLTSGDYNEQF

v_call: TRBV19
d_call: TRBD1
cdr3_aa: ASSIDRAYGYT

v_call: TRBV21-1
d_call: -
cdr3_aa: ASSRRQGPYQPQH

v_call: TRBV20-1
d_call: -
cdr3_aa: SAGSSVGQPQH

v_call: TRBV15
d_call: TRBD1
cdr3_aa: ATSRLADRDEQY

v_call: TRBV5-8
d_call: -
cdr3_aa: ASSRGQGDNQPQH

v_call: TRBV7-9
d_call: -
cdr3_aa: ASSLDGSSSYNEQF

v_call: TRBV20-1
d_call: TRBD2
cdr3_aa: SARDLGSGGTN

v_call: TRBV20-1
d_call: -
cdr3_aa: SASRTLQY

v_call: TRBV7-3
d_call: -
cdr3_aa: ASSLLGLDTQY

v_call: TRBV7-3
d_call: -
cdr3_aa: ASSSASTAGELF

v_call: TRBV7-3
d_call: -
cdr3_aa: ASSYGGGETQY

v_call: TRBV20-1
d_call: TRBD2
cdr3_aa: SARGLAPQETQY

v_call: TRBV9
d_call: -
cdr3_aa: ASSDILGLGYT

v_call: TRBV6-1
d_call: TRBD2
cdr3_aa: ASRTSGREGGELF

v_call: TRBV7-2
d_call: TRBD1
cdr3_aa: ASQGQAYNSPLH

v_call: TRBV20-1
d_call: TRBD1
cdr3_aa: SAPPRQGSTTDTQY

v_call: TRBV6-5
d_call: -
cdr3_aa: ASSYLRQSSNSPLH

v_call: TRBV20-1
d_call: -
cdr3_aa: SGETTFETQY

v_call: TRBV6-1
d_call: TRBD2
cdr3_aa: ASSEAWGGGNEQF

v_call: TRBV6-1
d_call: TRBD1
cdr3_aa: ASTQKGQGGTDTQY

v_call: TRBV2
d_call: TRBD1
cdr3_aa: ASSGGQGYRDGYT

v_call: TRBV27
d_call: -
cdr3_aa: ASSFRLRETQY

v_call: TRBV27
d_call: -
cdr3_aa: ASSFRGEHNYGYT

v_call: TRBV20-1
d_call: TRBD2
cdr3_aa: SATAGTSGGYNEQF

v_call: TRBV19
d_call: TRBD1
cdr3_aa: ASSGRDRLQRPQH

v_call: TRBV7-2
d_call: -
cdr3_aa: ASRAREGAGNTIY

v_call: TRBV29-1
d_call: -
cdr3_aa: SVLTVTGELF

v_call: TRBV6-1
d_call: -
cdr3_aa: ATATDGYNSPLH

v_call: TRBV11-2
d_call: -
cdr3_aa: ASSLAGRGTEAF

v_call: TRBV2
d_call: TRBD1
cdr3_aa: ASREAGGTGREKLF

v_call: TRBV18
d_call: -
cdr3_aa: ASSPPQGSEQF

v_call: TRBV12-3/TRBV12-4
d_call: -
cdr3_aa: ASIVESGANVLT

v_call: TRBV5-4
d_call: TRBD1
cdr3_aa: ASSRLGQGVYEQY

v_call: TRBV7-9
d_call: TRBD1
cdr3_aa: ASSPGQGGNQPQH

v_call: TRBV6-1
d_call: -
cdr3_aa: ASSPPLRDQPQH

v_call: TRBV6-2/TRBV6-3
d_call: TRBD2
cdr3_aa: ASSRGRDTDTQY

v_call: TRBV20-1
d_call: -
cdr3_aa: SASRPTAYRVGVFWSNQPQH

v_call: TRBV20-1
d_call: -
cdr3_aa: SATLLVSDFTDTQY

v_call: TRBV20-1
d_call: -
cdr3_aa: SARAAWSEQF

v_call: TRBV20-1
d_call: -
cdr3_aa: SAARLVYYNEQF